This T cell receptor beta chain was identified during a study of blood T cell repertoires in COVID-19 (dated by TCRdb to 2020 to 2022). Study-level background: Collaborator samples came from the United States, Italy and Spain and covered acute and convalescent phases of COVID-19. The repertoires were released in a freely available public database meant as a resource for research on the immune response to SARS-CoV-2. The material from the prospective study consisted of cDNA or gDNA derived from T cells, B-cell-depleted T cells, or PBMCs. A de-identified subject ID, COVID-19 status, age in years and sex were almost always included in the sample metadata. Samples were obtained from the ongoing ImmuneRACE study (first 160 participants) and from over 1,000 subjects provided by 6 global collaborators. Where HLA class I and class II types were available, the types were taken from metadata supplied by the sample provider, not from assay-based typing. Deeply sampled blood TCRbeta repertoires from subjects exposed to, actively infected with, or recovered from COVID-19 were included in the dataset.

This clone was detected once. Its antigen specificity is not known. Base qualities are not provided; no much larger clone lies one nucleotide away. Each collaborating institution followed its own protocols to collect whole blood in K2EDTA tubes. For TCRbeta analysis, collaborator samples were shipped as frozen whole blood, as isolated PBMCs, or as DNA extracted from either sample type. General study outcomes and caveats: How much clinical and demographic metadata was included differed by source and by participant, and the metadata was provided uncurated.

TCRbeta CDR3 regions were amplified from genomic DNA by means of the immunoSEQ Assay, a bias-controlled multiplex PCR. Processing in the source paper ran as follows. The number of nucleated cells in each sample was estimated by amplification of reference gene primers within the assay. To quantify the absolute abundance of each unique TCRbeta CDR3 rearrangement, sequence reads were collapsed and filtered. Productive Simpson clonality was computed per sample as the square root of Simpson's diversity index over productive rearrangements. The table was pulled from immuneACCESS by TCRdb, which kept in-frame rearrangements only. Such tables lose some clones; where checked, under half of the loss comes from unresolved V genes, and the rest has no known cause. The V and J calls and the clone size are those of that table, but D and trimming were determined from the DNA. The sample yields about 76,000 clones; 80% to 90% were counted once. About a sixth of the sample comes from the top ten.

Reading from cysteine to phenylalanine, the CDR3 counts 15 amino acids. Only the CDR3 portion is preserved as DNA: 45 bases, with reading frame beginning at the first base. V is pared back by 2 bases and J by 4 bases, with 14 bases lying between the germline termini. As encoded in the germline V gene (reference sequence), CDR1 is MNHEY while CDR2 is SMNVEV. Sequencing used peripheral blood. The origin of this receptor is a human donor in a cohort sampled during active COVID-19. Recombination connected TRBV27 to TRBJ1-1; TRBD1 is a possible D gene, resting on 5 matching bases. The nucleotide sequence is TGTGCCAGCAGTTTACTGGCAAGGGGCCGCACTGAAGCTTTCTTT. Its amino acids are CASSLLARGRTEAFF.